The sequence of this T cell receptor beta chain was determined in a study of graft-versus-host responses after intestinal transplantation. Study-wide background: Anti-thymocyte globulin was used for induction in all recipients, who then took tacrolimus and steroids for 3 to 4 years. Study-level points and caveats: Allografts of patients with graft-donor T cell macrochimerism showed high graft-versus-host to host-versus-graft clone ratios. Detected in recipient marrow were GvH clones, some of which were first observed in ileum or blood. Researchers found peak circulating GvH clone levels linked to early post-transplant HvG declines.

Between the trimmed V and J ends, which lost 4 bases and 0 bases, there was a span of 7 bases. The CDR3 has 15 residues. Germline loops: CDR1 MNHNS, CDR2 SASEGT. Regarding this clone: Its antigen is unidentified.

The protocol was immunoSEQ multiplex PCR, while the TCRdb copy is restricted to in-frame clones and leaves out a portion. Here the sample spans about 690 clones, 90% to 95% being singletons. This receptor was identified in a human patient who received an intestinal transplant, so some T cells may come from the graft donor. The rearrangement links TRBV6-1 to TRBJ2-6, with D possibly matching TRBD2 (6 bases). The sample was PBMCs, taken 26 days after transplant. The CDR3 region is CASSAGSSGANVLTF. For the CDR3, the DNA is TGTGCCAGCAGTGCCGGGAGCTCTGGGGCCAACGTCCTGACTTTC.